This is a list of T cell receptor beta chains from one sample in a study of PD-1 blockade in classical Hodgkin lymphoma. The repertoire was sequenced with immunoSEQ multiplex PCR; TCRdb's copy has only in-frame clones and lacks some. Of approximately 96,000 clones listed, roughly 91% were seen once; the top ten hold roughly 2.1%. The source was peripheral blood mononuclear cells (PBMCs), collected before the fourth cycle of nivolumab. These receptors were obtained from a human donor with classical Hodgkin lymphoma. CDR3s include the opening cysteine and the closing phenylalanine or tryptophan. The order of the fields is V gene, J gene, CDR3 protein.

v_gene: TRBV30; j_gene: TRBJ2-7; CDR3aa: CAWDRDKTPLSGYEQYF
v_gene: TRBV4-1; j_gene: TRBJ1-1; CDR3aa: CASSQEGWGDRAFF
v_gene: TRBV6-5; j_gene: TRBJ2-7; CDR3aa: CASSFSVDSGYEQYF
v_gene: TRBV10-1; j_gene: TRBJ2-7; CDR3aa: CASSEGQGAYYEQYF
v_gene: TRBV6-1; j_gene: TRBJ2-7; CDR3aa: CASSERRDEQYF
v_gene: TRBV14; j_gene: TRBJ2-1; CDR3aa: CASSQVGAYNEQFF
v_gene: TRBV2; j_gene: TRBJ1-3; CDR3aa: CASSEAGLGNTIYF
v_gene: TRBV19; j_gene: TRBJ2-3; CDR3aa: CASSTGLEITDTQYF
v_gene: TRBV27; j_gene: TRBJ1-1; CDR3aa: CASSRQFTGQTFMNTEAFF
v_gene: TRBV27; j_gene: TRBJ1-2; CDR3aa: CASSIGGGLYGYTF
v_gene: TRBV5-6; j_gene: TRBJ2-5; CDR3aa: CASSLVPTGVQETQYF
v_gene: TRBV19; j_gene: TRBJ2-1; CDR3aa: CASSPSGNSYNEQFF
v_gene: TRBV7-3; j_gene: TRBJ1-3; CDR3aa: CASSLMGTSGNTIYF
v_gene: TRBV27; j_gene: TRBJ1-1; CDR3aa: CASSLQGTSASFTTNTEAFF
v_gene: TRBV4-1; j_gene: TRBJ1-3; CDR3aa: CASSQRGAVSGNTIYF
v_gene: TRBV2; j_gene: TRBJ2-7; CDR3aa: CASSEGGGSSYEQYF
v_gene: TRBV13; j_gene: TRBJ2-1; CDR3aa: CASSFSGSDIIFRFF
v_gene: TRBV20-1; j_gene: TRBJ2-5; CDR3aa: CSAKRGETQYF
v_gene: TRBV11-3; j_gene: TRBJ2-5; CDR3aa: CASSSGRRYQETQYF
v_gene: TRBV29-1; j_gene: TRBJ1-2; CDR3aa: CSVGEGTAGLYGYTF
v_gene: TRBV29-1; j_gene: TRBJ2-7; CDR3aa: CSAQGGRAAEQYF
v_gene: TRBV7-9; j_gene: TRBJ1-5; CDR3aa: CASSSQRGRWDQPQHF
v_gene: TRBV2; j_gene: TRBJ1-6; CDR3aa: CASSVKLGNSPLHF
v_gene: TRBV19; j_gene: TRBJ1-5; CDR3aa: CATTWTGNAQPQHF
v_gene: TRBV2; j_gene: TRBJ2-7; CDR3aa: CASSVRYEQYF